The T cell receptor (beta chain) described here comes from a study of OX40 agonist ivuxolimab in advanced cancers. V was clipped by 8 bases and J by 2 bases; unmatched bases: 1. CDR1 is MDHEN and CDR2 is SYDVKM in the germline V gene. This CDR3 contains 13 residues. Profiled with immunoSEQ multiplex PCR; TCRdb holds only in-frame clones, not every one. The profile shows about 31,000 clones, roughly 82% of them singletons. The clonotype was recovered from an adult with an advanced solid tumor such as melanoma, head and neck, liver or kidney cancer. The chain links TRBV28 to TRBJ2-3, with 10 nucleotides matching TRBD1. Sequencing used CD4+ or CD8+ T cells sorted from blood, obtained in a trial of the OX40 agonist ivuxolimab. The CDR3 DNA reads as TGTGCCAGCGGACAGGGGGACACAGATACGCAGTATTTT. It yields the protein CASGQGDTDTQYF.